This T cell receptor beta chain was sequenced during a study of T cell responses to AZD1222 COVID-19 vaccine. Points from the study as a whole: A mostly white British donor set with more females was recruited, and clonal diversity was possibly underestimated. Recipients of two AZD1222 doses showed rising Spike-specific TCR breadth and depth.

Trimming at V came to 0 bases and at J to 5 bases, leaving 4 bases not matched to a gene. The CDR3 totals 15 residues. Germline CDR1 reads SGHRS; CDR2 reads YFSETQ. The assay was immunoSEQ multiplex PCR, and TCRdb's table has in-frame clones only and misses some. The sample has about 4,600 clones; about 88% are singletons. Turning to this clone: Its target is unknown.

The sample consisted of peripheral blood, taken 28 days after the second AZD1222 dose. The rearrangement links TRBV5-1 to TRBJ2-5; 10 nucleotides line up with TRBD2. This TCR was sampled from an adult who received the AZD1222 COVID-19 vaccine. CDR3 residues: CASSLVAGGRETQYF. The CDR3 coding sequence is TGCGCCAGCAGCTTGGTAGCGGGAGGTCGGGAGACCCAGTACTTC. The variable domain in full, with the rest retrieved from reference TRBV5-1 and TRBJ2-5, is KAGVTQTPRYLIKTRGQQVTLSCSPISGHRSVSWYQQTPGQGLQFLFEYFSETQRNKGNFPGRFSGRQFSNSRSEMNVSTLELGDSALYLCASSLVAGGRETQYFGPGTRLLVL.